The present T cell receptor (beta chain) was sequenced within a study of blood T cell repertoires in COVID-19. Study at large: Collection of acute and convalescent COVID-19 samples took place in the United States, Italy and Spain. T cells, B-cell-depleted T cells, or PBMCs supplied cDNA or gDNA.

Germline lookup yields CDR1 LNHDA and CDR2 SQIVND (reference sequence). V lost 5 bases to trimming and J lost 6 bases; unmatched junction nucleotides: 9. The CDR3 length is 15 residues. Here immunoSEQ multiplex PCR was the method, and the copy in TCRdb shows in-frame clones only, minus some. Counted here are about 51,000 clones, approximately 90% occurring once; the ten biggest clones make up about 3.4%. The chain couples TRBV19 to TRBJ2-2; TRBD2 agrees at 7 bases. The source material was peripheral blood. The sequence came from a man in his fifties or sixties with acute or convalescent COVID-19. The CDR3 bases are TGTGCCAGTAGTTCGGGCGGGGGTCGGGCCGGGGAGCTGTTTTTT. Protein product: CASSSGGGRAGELFF.